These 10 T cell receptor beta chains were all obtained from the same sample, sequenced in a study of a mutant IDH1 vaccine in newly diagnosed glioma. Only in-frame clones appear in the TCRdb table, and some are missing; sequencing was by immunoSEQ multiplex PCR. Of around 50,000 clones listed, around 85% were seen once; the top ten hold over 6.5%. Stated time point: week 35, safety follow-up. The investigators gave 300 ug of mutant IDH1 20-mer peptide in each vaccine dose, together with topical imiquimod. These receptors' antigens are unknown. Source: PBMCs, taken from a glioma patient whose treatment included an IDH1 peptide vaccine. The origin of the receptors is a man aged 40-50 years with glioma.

The CDR3: CASRRDSNAGTQYF. The CDR3 nucleotides read TGCGCCAGCAGGAGGGACAGTAACGCTGGGACCCAGTACTTC. This chain uses TRBV5-1 with TRBJ2-5; TRBD1 aligns across 7 bases. CDR3 length: 14 residues. The V segment lost 5 bases and the J segment 7 bases; nucleotides outside the gene matches: 11. Germline CDR1 SGHRS, CDR2 YFSETQ.

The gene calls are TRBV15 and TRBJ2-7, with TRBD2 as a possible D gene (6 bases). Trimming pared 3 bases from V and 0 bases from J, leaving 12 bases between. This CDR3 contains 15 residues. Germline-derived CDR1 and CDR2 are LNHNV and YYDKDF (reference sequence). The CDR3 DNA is TGTGCCACCAGCAGGGACCGGGACTCCTCCTACGAGCAGTACTTC. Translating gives CATSRDRDSSYEQYF.

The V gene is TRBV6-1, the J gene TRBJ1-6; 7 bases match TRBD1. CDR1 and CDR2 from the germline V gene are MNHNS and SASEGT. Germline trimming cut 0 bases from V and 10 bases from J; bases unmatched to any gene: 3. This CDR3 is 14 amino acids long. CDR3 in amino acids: CASSEAGGGSPLHF. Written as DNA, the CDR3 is TGTGCCAGCAGTGAAGCAGGGGGCGGGTCACCCCTCCACTTT.

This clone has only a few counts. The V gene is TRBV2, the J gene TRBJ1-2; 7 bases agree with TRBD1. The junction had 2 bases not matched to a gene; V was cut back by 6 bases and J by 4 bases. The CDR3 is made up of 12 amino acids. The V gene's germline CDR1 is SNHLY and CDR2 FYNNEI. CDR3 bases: TGTGCCAGCAGGGGACAGACCTATGGCTACACCTTC. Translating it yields CASRGQTYGYTF.

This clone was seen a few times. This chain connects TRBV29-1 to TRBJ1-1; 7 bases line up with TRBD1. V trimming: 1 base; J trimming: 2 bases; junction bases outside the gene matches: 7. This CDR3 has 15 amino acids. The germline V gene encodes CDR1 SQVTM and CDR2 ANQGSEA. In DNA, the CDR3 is TGCAGCGTTGAAGGTTCGACAGGGACCAACACTGAAGCTTTCTTT. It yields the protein CSVEGSTGTNTEAFF.

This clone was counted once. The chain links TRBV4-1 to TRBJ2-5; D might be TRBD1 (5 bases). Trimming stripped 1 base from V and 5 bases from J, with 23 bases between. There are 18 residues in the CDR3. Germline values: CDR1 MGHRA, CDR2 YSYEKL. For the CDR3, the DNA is TGCGCCAGCAGCCAAGTTGGGGCAGGTTCTGGCAACTCGGAGACCCAGTACTTC. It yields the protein CASSQVGAGSGNSETQYF.

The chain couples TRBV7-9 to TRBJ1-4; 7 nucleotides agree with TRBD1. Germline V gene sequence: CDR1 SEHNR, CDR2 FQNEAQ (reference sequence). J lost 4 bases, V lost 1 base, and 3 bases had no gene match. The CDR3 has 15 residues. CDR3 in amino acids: CASSLGGQYNEKLFF. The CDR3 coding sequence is TGTGCCAGCAGCTTAGGGGGACAGTATAATGAAAAACTGTTTTTT.

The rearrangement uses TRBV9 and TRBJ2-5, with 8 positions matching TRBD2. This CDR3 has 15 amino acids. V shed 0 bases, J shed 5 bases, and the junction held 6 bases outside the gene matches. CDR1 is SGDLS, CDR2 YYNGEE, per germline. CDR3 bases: TGTGCCAGCAGCGTAGGGGGGGGACTAGTGGAGACCCAGTACTTC. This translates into CASSVGGGLVETQYF.

The CDR3 region is CASSGKDRIRRSGANVLTF. CDR3 coding DNA: TGCGCCAGCAGCGGGAAAGACAGGATACGCCGCTCTGGGGCCAACGTCCTGACTTTC. The J gene is TRBJ2-6, the V gene TRBV5-1; possible D gene TRBD1, 6 bases. The CDR3 loop spans 19 amino acids. V dropped 4 bases and J dropped 0 bases, with 20 bases sitting between them. Germline lookup yields CDR1 SGHRS and CDR2 YFSETQ.

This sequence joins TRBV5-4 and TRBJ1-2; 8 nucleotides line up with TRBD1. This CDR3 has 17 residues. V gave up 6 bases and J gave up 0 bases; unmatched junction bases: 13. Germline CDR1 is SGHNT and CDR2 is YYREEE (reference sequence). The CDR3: CASTPQRSGGSNYGYTF. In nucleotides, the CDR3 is TGTGCCAGCACCCCACAGAGGTCAGGGGGCTCTAACTATGGCTACACCTTC.